Included here is one TCR beta chain sequence, with context. This sample stems from a study of blood T cell repertoires in COVID-19. The wider study: From the United States, Italy and Spain came samples of acute and convalescent COVID-19. Sources were T cells, B-cell-depleted T cells, or PBMCs; the material itself was cDNA or gDNA.

Under the authors' procedure: From reference gene primer amplification, estimates of nucleated cell counts were derived. Only in-frame clones appear in the TCRdb table, and some are missing; sequencing was by immunoSEQ multiplex PCR. V, J and clone size were drawn from that table, and D and trimming were deduced from the DNA. The data contain 100,000 to 150,000 clones, about 88% of them seen just once; the ten biggest clones take up roughly 15%. Trimming shortened V by 0 bases and J by 0 bases, and 14 bases separated the two germline ends. This CDR3 region has 17 residues. Per the germline V gene, CDR1 is MNHEY and CDR2 is SMNVEV (reference sequence).

This sequence was found in a woman aged 80 or over with acute or convalescent COVID-19. This chain joins TRBV27 and TRBJ1-2; D may be TRBD1 (5 bases). Sequencing was carried out using peripheral blood. CDR3 nucleotide sequence: TGTGCCAGCAGTTTATCCGGTTTGCAGGGTGCTAACTATGGCTACACCTTC. Translated, it gives CASSLSGLQGANYGYTF.